The 16 T cell receptor beta chains given below trace back to one sample, sequenced in a study of blood T cell repertoires in COVID-19. Here immunoSEQ multiplex PCR was the method, and the copy in TCRdb shows in-frame clones only, minus some. Among 150,000 to 200,000 clones, 75% to 90% were seen once, and the ten largest hold roughly 10%. The sequenced sample was peripheral blood. Receptors originate from a human donor in a cohort sampled during active COVID-19.

V gene TRBV15 combines with J gene TRBJ2-5; D is perhaps TRBD2 (6 bases). The germline gives CDR1 LNHNV, CDR2 YYDKDF (reference sequence). The CDR3 is 16 residues long. Trimming removed 0 bases from V and 5 bases from J, with 16 bases in between. DNA for the CDR3: TGTGCCACCAGCAGAGATCTCTCGGGGGTCGGGGAGACCCAGTACTTC. It codes for CATSRDLSGVGETQYF.

This clone was found a few times. The chain carries TRBV6-1 and TRBJ1-1; D is ambiguous. The ends were cut back, 3 bases at V and 9 bases at J, with 17 bases in the middle. This CDR3 contains 14 residues. Per the germline V gene, CDR1 is MNHNS and CDR2 is SASEGT. The CDR3 loop is CASSDPASSMKAFF. CDR3 DNA: TGTGCCAGCAGTGATCCTGCGAGCTCCATGAAAGCTTTCTTT.

This clone was seen a few times. The chain employs TRBV7-9 and TRBJ2-1; 9 nucleotides match TRBD2. The CDR3 consists of 17 residues. Germline trimming cut 4 bases from V and 1 base from J; bases unmatched to any gene: 8. The germline V gene has CDR1 SEHNR and CDR2 FQNEAQ (reference sequence). For the CDR3, the DNA is TGTGCCAGCAGCTCTGGTAGCGGGAGTAATTCCTACAATGAGCAGTTCTTC. Translation gives CASSSGSGSNSYNEQFF.

V gene TRBV4-3 combines with J gene TRBJ2-1; 11 nucleotides match TRBD2. This CDR3 contains 16 residues. Germline V gives CDR1 LGHNA, CDR2 YSLEER. Trimming cost V 3 bases and J 5 bases; bases outside gene matches: 6. CDR3 loop: CASSQGGTSGHNEQFF. The DNA of the CDR3 is TGCGCCAGCAGCCAGGGGGGGACTAGCGGCCACAATGAGCAGTTCTTC.

The chain uses TRBV6-5 and TRBJ1-5, with D perhaps TRBD1 (5 bases). The germline V and J ends were trimmed by 0 bases and 0 bases, with 6 bases remaining between them. In germline, CDR1 is MNHEY, CDR2 SVGAGI. This CDR3 comprises 15 residues. DNA of the CDR3: TGTGCCAGCAGTTACTCGACAGATAGCAATCAGCCCCAGCATTTT. Protein product: CASSYSTDSNQPQHF.

The chain uses TRBV2 and TRBJ2-3; D is possibly TRBD2 (6 bases). Trimming took off 6 bases at V and 5 bases at J, with 12 bases between the two ends. Germline assignment: CDR1 SNHLY and CDR2 FYNNEI. The CDR3 contains 13 residues. CDR3 sequence: CASSLTRQDTQYF. The CDR3 coding sequence is TGTGCCAGCAGCCTGACTAGACAAGATACGCAGTATTTT.

The chain joins TRBV19 to TRBJ2-3, with 8 bases aligning to TRBD2. There are 16 residues in the CDR3. V was pared by 3 bases and J by 2 bases, with 7 bases of the junction left unmatched. The germline CDR1 and CDR2 sequences are LNHDA and SQIVND (reference sequence). This CDR3 reads CASSMISGGDTDTQYF. CDR3 nucleotide sequence: TGTGCCAGTAGTATGATCTCGGGAGGGGACACAGATACGCAGTATTTT.

This sequence joins TRBV3-1 (or the pseudogene TRBV3-2) and TRBJ1-1, with TRBD1 identical over 9 bases. Germline V gene data show CDR1 as LGHDT and CDR2 as YNNKEL (reference sequence). The CDR3 has 15 amino acids. The V segment lost 4 bases and the J segment 4 bases; nucleotides outside the gene matches: 7. The CDR3 sequence is CASSRTGGLGTEAFF. In nucleotides, the CDR3 is TGTGCCAGCAGCCGTACAGGGGGCTTGGGCACTGAAGCTTTCTTT.

The chain employs TRBV5-6 and TRBJ2-1; TRBD2 might be the D (6 bases). The CDR3 length is 14 residues. V was trimmed by 3 bases and J by 8 bases, leaving 15 bases between them. Germline CDR1 SGHDT, CDR2 YYEEEE. CDR3 loop: CASSSPDYVHEQFF. The CDR3 region has the DNA TGTGCCAGCAGCTCCCCGGACTACGTACATGAGCAGTTCTTC.

The chain links TRBV6-2 or TRBV6-3 to TRBJ2-5; no reliable D call. Trimming stripped 2 bases from V and 4 bases from J, with 11 bases between. The germline CDR1 and CDR2 sequences are MNHEY and SVGEGT. The CDR3 covers 14 residues. Here the CDR3 reads CASSYRSGRETQYF. CDR3 sequence (DNA): TGTGCCAGCAGTTACCGGTCAGGAAGAGAGACCCAGTACTTC.

The V gene is TRBV28, the J gene TRBJ1-1, with D perhaps TRBD1 (5 bases). The ends were cut back, 6 bases at V and 6 bases at J, with 17 bases in the middle. This CDR3 spans 14 amino acids. CDR1 MDHEN and CDR2 SYDVKM come from the germline V gene. CDR3 coding DNA: TGTGCCAGCAGATCGCCGGGGGGATATCCTGAAGCTTTCTTT. The encoded protein is CASRSPGGYPEAFF.

The genes are TRBV30 and TRBJ1-5, with a tentative D call TRBD1 (6 bases). V shed 3 bases and J shed 0 bases, with 12 bases lying between them. CDR1 GTSNPN and CDR2 SVGIG come from the germline V gene (reference sequence). This CDR3 region has 15 residues. CDR3 in DNA: TGTGCCTGGAGCGAGGGACACTTTAGCAATCAGCCCCAGCATTTT. It codes for CAWSEGHFSNQPQHF.

The CDR3 DNA follows: TGTGCCAGCAGCCAGGACCAGGGTGAGCAGTTCTTC. This sequence encodes CASSQDQGEQFF. The V gene is TRBV11-1, the J gene TRBJ2-1; perhaps TRBD1 as D (5 bases). V was clipped by 5 bases and J by 9 bases, with 11 bases between them. Germline loops: CDR1 SGHAT, CDR2 FQDESV (reference sequence). The CDR3 is 12 residues long.

This chain joins TRBV7-2 and TRBJ2-2, with 8 bases matching TRBD1. CDR1 is SGHTA and CDR2 is FQGNSA in the germline V gene. The CDR3 length is 14 residues. Trimming at V came to 4 bases and at J to 6 bases, leaving 4 bases not matched to a gene. CDR3 sequence (DNA): TGTGCCAGCAGCTCCCCAGGGGGCTCCGGGGAGCTGTTTTTT. Residues: CASSSPGGSGELFF.

The rearrangement uses TRBV3-1 (or the pseudogene TRBV3-2) and TRBJ1-5; D call uncertain. This CDR3 region has 13 residues. The V end was cut by 0 bases, the J end by 7 bases, with 7 bases between. The germline gives CDR1 LGHDT, CDR2 YNNKEL (reference sequence). The CDR3 region is CASSQDVFQPQHF. DNA for the CDR3: TGTGCCAGCAGCCAAGATGTATTCCAGCCCCAGCATTTT.

The V gene is TRBV10-1, the J gene TRBJ2-3, with 10 bases identical to TRBD2. This CDR3 region has 15 residues. The junction had 1 base not matched to a gene; V was cut back by 3 bases and J by 1 base. Per germline, CDR1 WNHNN and CDR2 SYGVQD (reference sequence). The CDR3 sequence is CASSDLAGGTDTQYF. The CDR3 DNA is TGCGCCAGCAGTGATCTAGCGGGAGGCACAGATACGCAGTATTTT.